The TCR beta chain described here comes from a study of shared clonotypes between healthy human individuals (TCRdb year 2020). For the study in its entirety: The cohort included three men and a couple of women between 18 and 49 years of age. For each donor, CD4 naive and CD4 memory were each run on three plates, CD8 naive on two plates, and CD8 memory on one plate. Blood TCR repertoires of roughly five healthy adults were deeply sequenced to estimate repertoire size and the extent of clonotype sharing between individuals. To increase sequencing depth and limit assay-specific biases, TCR repertoire library preparation and sequencing were carried out by different laboratories using diverse techniques. Leukapheresis yielded between about 0.94 and 8.9 billion PBMCs per donor.

The donors were healthy, HIV-negative adults with no recently reported acute infections or vaccinations. Only Caucasian adults living in Nashville, Tennessee, USA were represented among the donors. CD4+ T cells were enriched by magnetic negative selection, after which naive cells were positively selected on CD45RA and the negative fraction was taken as the memory subset. Blood was collected by leukapheresis, and PBMCs were isolated by Ficoll-Histopaque density gradient centrifugation and then cryopreserved in liquid nitrogen vapor phase. Analytical flow cytometry was used to check the purity and quantity of each magnetically sorted T cell population. From each sorted fraction, genomic DNA was isolated and quantified by UV absorbance on a Nanodrop 2000c. What the authors observed across the whole study: Naive subsets generally had larger estimated clonotype richness than memory subsets did. The genetic and exposure-history diversity represented was limited by the small number of donors. Even with the large sequencing depth, rarefaction of the sorted-subset datasets indicated that sequencing was incomplete. Roughly 5% of naive CD4, roughly 3.5% of naive CD8, 2.3% of memory CD4, and 0.4% of memory CD8 clonotypes were shared across several donors. Sampling was restricted to blood, and TCR repertoires in tissues likely differ from the TCR repertoires found in blood. Clonotypes shared by all four sorted-subset donors showed higher generation probabilities than non-shared clonotypes. Based on pairwise subsampling, the degree of clonotype sharing among donors was expected to be affected by sequencing depth.

The CDR3 contains 14 residues, cysteine and phenylalanine counted. Only the CDR3 portion is preserved as DNA: 42 bases, with reading frame beginning at the first base. CDR1 KGHSH and CDR2 LQKENI are derived from the germline V gene. After removal of 3 bases from V and 6 bases from J, the junction retains 3 bases not matched to a gene. For this clone: The antigen this receptor binds is unknown. Base qualities are not recorded, but no much larger clone differs from it by a single base.

TCR CDR3 regions were amplified from genomic DNA by multiplex PCR using the deep immunoSEQ assay. Extracted genomic DNA from each cell subset was distributed evenly across all wells of several immunoSEQ 96-well plates, and each plate was treated as a replicate. For sorted subsets, each replicate PCR was loaded with around 220 ng genomic DNA, equivalent to 30,000 or so T cell genomes. Purified libraries were quantified with a Qubit 3.0 fluorometer, sized on a Bioanalyzer 2100, and re-quantified with the KAPA Library Quantification kit. A separate single-read 150-cycle Illumina NextSeq 550 flow cell was used to sequence each immunoSEQ 96-well plate. Turning to the authors' computational methods: Because the immunoSEQ output held only junctional sequences and lacked quality scores, the filtering could not match the filtering applied to full-length reads. To assign V/J genes and CDR3, sequences were annotated against IMGT germline references using PyIR, a Python wrapper for IgBLAST v1.9. Reads were filtered out if the reads had weak V/J assignments (E-value above 1e-6), no CDR3, stop codons, out-of-frame junctions, or ambiguous translated residues. V3J clonotypes were defined as sequences sharing the same inferred V gene, J gene, and CDR3 amino acid sequence. The percentage overlap between two repertoires was calculated by dividing the number of shared unique clonotypes by the size of the smaller repertoire. Three approaches were used to assess repertoire richness: RTK rarefaction, the Chao1 estimator, and Recon v2.1 estimates of unobserved clonotypes. OLGA was used to compute generation probabilities for all TCRbeta clonotypes that the gDNA method yielded from a few donors. TCRdb retrieved this table from immuneACCESS and kept in-frame rearrangements only. Not all clones are present; in checked studies, unresolved V genes account for under half, and no reason is known for the remainder. Clone size and V and J calls were adopted from that table, with D and trimming inferred from the DNA. The table for this sample lists 2 million to 2.5 million clones; about 92% of them were counted only once. The top ten hold approximately 0.4% of the sample.

This sequence was found in a man aged 18 to 35 in good health. Some clones in this sample may be carry-over from other donors' samples. The sample comprised naive CD4+ T cells from PBMCs. This specimen's cell subset or site label, per the study, means: CD45RA+ positively selected. The rearranged chain carries TRBV18 and TRBJ1-5; a stretch of 9 junction bases matches TRBD1. The CDR3 corresponds to CASSPDRGSQPQHF. The base sequence is TGTGCCAGCTCACCGGACAGGGGTAGTCAGCCCCAGCATTTT.